The T cell receptor (beta chain) under discussion was sequenced for a study of blood T cells in healthy people across ages. This clonotype has only a few counts. The germline V gene encodes CDR1 SEHNR and CDR2 FQNEAQ (reference sequence). The CDR3 covers 17 residues. PCR was performed a second time for roughly 7 to 12 cycles using a sample-barcoded 5' primer and a J-beta primer mix. Each cDNA molecule received a tag from a template-switch adaptor that had 12 random nucleotides. Paired-end reads containing CDR3 totaled no fewer than 3 million for each sample. TCRdb passed the 5' RACE reads through MiXCR, listing each CDR3 protein once. This sample has roughly 550,000 distinct CDR3 sequences; approximately 25% occur once, and the top ten carry just under 9%. These data were likewise used in another study, on T cells of mothers and their children.

The origin of this receptor is a boy aged 5 to 17 in good health. V usage is TRBV7-9 and J usage is TRBJ2-1; 7 nucleotides agree with TRBD1. The J call could be wrong; TRBJ2-5 is a better fit for the DNA end. Material for sequencing was blood. The CDR3 spells CASSHIQGGILGETQYF. CDR3 nucleotide sequence: TGTGCCAGCAGCCATATTCAAGGGGGCATTTTAGGAGAGACCCAGTACTTC.